Shown below are 11 T cell receptor beta chains from a single sample sequenced in a study of cytomegalovirus exposure and HLA in healthy donors. The PCR was carried out with 60 Vbeta primers and 13 Jbeta primers. TCRdb keeps only in-frame clones here, not all; method: immunoSEQ multiplex PCR. The table records 150,000 or so clones, roughly 85% of them present only once. Material: PBMCs. The receptors were sampled from a man aged 18 to 35 in good health and CMV-seropositive.

J is TRBJ2-7 and V is TRBV6-1, with TRBD2 identical over 7 bases. This CDR3 contains 13 residues. The J segment lost 3 bases and the V segment lost 8 bases, leaving 7 bases of the junction unmatched. The germline V gene has CDR1 MNHNS and CDR2 SASEGT. The CDR3 spells CASGEGLFYEQYF. The CDR3 DNA follows: TGTGCCAGCGGGGAGGGACTATTCTACGAGCAGTACTTC.

The rearrangement joins TRBV6-5 to TRBJ1-4; 10 bases are a match to TRBD1. After removal of 6 bases from V and 8 bases from J, the junction contained 9 bases not matched to a gene. The CDR3 spans 15 residues. Germline loops: CDR1 MNHEY, CDR2 SVGAGI. CDR3: CASSETGGSGEKLFF. The CDR3 bases are TGTGCCAGCAGCGAGACAGGGGGCTCTGGGGAAAAACTGTTTTTT.

The gene calls are TRBV19 and TRBJ2-3, with TRBD1 matching 10 bases. The trim removed 3 bases at V and 6 bases at J, leaving 6 bases unmatched. The CDR3 totals 15 residues. Per germline, CDR1 LNHDA and CDR2 SQIVND (reference sequence). CDR3 nucleotide sequence: TGTGCCAGTAGTATCCGACAGGGGGCAAGCGATACGCAGTATTTT. Translating gives CASSIRQGASDTQYF. The full variable domain, rest sourced from reference TRBV19 and TRBJ2-3, is DGGITQSPKYLFRKEGQNVTLSCEQNLNHDAMYWYRQDPGQGLRLIYYSQIVNDFQKGDIAEGYSVSREKKESFPLTVTSAQKNPTAFYLCASSIRQGASDTQYFGPGTRLTVL.

This rearrangement joins TRBV5-1 to TRBJ2-5, with 9 positions matching TRBD1. After removal of 3 bases from V and 5 bases from J, the junction contained 5 bases not matched to a gene. From germline, CDR1 is SGHRS and CDR2 YFSETQ. This CDR3 is built from 14 residues. CDR3 bases: TGCGCCAGCAGCTCCGACAGGGGGTGGGAGACCCAGTACTTC. Translation gives CASSSDRGWETQYF. The entire variable domain, with the rest obtained from reference TRBV5-1 and TRBJ2-5, is as follows: KAGVTQTPRYLIKTRGQQVTLSCSPISGHRSVSWYQQTPGQGLQFLFEYFSETQRNKGNFPGRFSGRQFSNSRSEMNVSTLELGDSALYLCASSSDRGWETQYFGPGTRLLVL.

The genes are TRBV7-9 and TRBJ2-1, with TRBD1 identical over 7 bases. The CDR3 sequence is 16 residues long. Germline values: CDR1 SEHNR, CDR2 FQNEAQ (reference sequence). Trimming cost V 4 bases and J 7 bases; bases outside gene matches: 13. The CDR3 reads CASSWGKMGQPNEQFF. The DNA for the CDR3 is TGTGCCAGCAGCTGGGGGAAGATGGGACAGCCAAATGAGCAGTTCTTC.

There are a few counts of this clone. The V call is TRBV5-1, the J call TRBJ2-7; D may be TRBD2 (5 bases). The germline V and J ends were trimmed by 2 bases and 4 bases, with 13 bases remaining between them. The CDR3 spans 14 residues. In germline, CDR1 is SGHRS, CDR2 YFSETQ. The CDR3 protein is CASSFEGALYEQYF. The CDR3, as DNA: TGCGCCAGCAGCTTCGAGGGAGCCCTATACGAGCAGTACTTC.

The sample holds one count of this clone. This chain connects TRBV27 to TRBJ1-1; 7 nucleotides align to TRBD1. The CDR3 covers 12 residues. The V gene's germline CDR1 is MNHEY and CDR2 SMNVEV (reference sequence). The ends lost 4 bases at V and 8 bases at J; junction bases unmatched: 4. The CDR3: CASSSRTGEAFF. The CDR3 DNA sequence: TGTGCCAGCAGTTCAAGGACAGGAGAAGCTTTCTTT.

This clone showed up just a few times. The J gene is TRBJ2-1, the V gene TRBV7-2, with D uncertain. Germline V lookup: CDR1 SGHTA, CDR2 FQGNSA. The length of the CDR3 is 14 residues. Trimming took 3 bases from V and 6 from J, leaving 12 bases between them. CDR3 amino acids: CASSLGRYPNEQFF. Written as DNA, the CDR3 is TGTGCCAGCAGCTTGGGCAGGTACCCCAATGAGCAGTTCTTC.

J is TRBJ2-1 and V is TRBV7-6; 7 bases agree with TRBD2. After removal of 5 bases from V and 1 base from J, the junction contained 8 bases not matched to a gene. The CDR3 runs 16 residues. Germline-derived CDR1 and CDR2 are SGHVS and FNYEAQ. DNA of the CDR3: TGTGCCAGCAGCGGCATCGCCGGGAGGTCCTACAATGAGCAGTTCTTC. This gives the protein CASSGIAGRSYNEQFF.

V and J are TRBV7-9 and TRBJ1-2; tentatively, D is TRBD1 (6 bases). This CDR3 contains 13 residues. The germline V gene has CDR1 SEHNR and CDR2 FQNEAQ (reference sequence). The ends were cut back, 10 bases at V and 5 bases at J, with 17 bases in the middle. CDR3 nucleotide sequence: TGTGCCACCGACGTACAGGGACCTTATGGCTACACCTTC. Its translation: CATDVQGPYGYTF.

This chain joins TRBV28 and TRBJ2-7; D may be TRBD1 (6 bases). The length of the CDR3 is 15 residues. The germline gives CDR1 MDHEN, CDR2 SYDVKM. The germline V and J ends were trimmed by 6 bases and 0 bases, with 15 bases remaining between them. The CDR3 DNA follows: TGTGCCAGCAGCCACCGACAGGCCGACTCCTACGAGCAGTACTTC. It codes for CASSHRQADSYEQYF.